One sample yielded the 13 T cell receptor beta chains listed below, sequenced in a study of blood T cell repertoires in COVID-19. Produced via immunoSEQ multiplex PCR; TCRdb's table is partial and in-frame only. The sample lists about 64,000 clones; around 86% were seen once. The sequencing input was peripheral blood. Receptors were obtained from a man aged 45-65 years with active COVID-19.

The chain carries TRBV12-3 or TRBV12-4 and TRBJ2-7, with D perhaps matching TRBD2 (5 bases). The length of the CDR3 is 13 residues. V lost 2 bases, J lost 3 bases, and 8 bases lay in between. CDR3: CASSLNRGYEQYF. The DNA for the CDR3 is TGTGCCAGCAGTTTAAATCGGGGCTACGAGCAGTACTTC.

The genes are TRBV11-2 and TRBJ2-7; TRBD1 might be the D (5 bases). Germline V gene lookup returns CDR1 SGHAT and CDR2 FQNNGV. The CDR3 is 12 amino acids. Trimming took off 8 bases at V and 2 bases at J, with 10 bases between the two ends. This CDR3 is CASGRVAYEQYF. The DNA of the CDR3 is TGTGCCAGCGGCAGGGTAGCCTACGAGCAGTACTTC.

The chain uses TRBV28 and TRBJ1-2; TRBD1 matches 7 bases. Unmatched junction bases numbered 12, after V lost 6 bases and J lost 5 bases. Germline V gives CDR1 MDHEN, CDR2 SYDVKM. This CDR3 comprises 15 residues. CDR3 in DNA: TGTGCCAGCAGCGGACAGGTGACTTTAAGTTATGGCTACACCTTC. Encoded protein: CASSGQVTLSYGYTF.

The CDR3 bases are TGTGCCATCAGTGGGTCGGGAGGGGAAGAGACCCAGTACTTC. This translates into CAISGSGGEETQYF. The J gene is TRBJ2-5, the V gene TRBV10-3, with 8 positions matching TRBD2. Germline CDR1 and CDR2: ENHRY and SYGVKD. This CDR3 contains 14 residues. Losses at the gene ends were 4 bases for V and 3 bases for J; bases not matched to a gene: 4.

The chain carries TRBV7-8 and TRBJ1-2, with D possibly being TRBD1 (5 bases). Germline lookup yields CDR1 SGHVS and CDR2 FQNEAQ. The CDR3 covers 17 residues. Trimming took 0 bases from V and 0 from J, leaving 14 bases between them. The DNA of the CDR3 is TGTGCCAGCAGCTTAGCTGGGGGGATCCGAGCTAACTATGGCTACACCTTC. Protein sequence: CASSLAGGIRANYGYTF.

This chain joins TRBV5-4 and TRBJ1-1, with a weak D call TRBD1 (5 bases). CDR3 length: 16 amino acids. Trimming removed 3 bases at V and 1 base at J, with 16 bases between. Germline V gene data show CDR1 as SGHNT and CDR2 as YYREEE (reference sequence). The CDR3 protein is CASSWGAAARNTEAFF. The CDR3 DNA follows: TGTGCCAGCAGCTGGGGCGCGGCGGCAAGGAACACTGAAGCTTTCTTT.

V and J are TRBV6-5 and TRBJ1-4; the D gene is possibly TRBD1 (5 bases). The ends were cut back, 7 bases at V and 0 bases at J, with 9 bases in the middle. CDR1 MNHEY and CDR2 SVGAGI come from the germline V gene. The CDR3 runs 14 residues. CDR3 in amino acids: CASTGPATNEKLFF. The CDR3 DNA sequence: TGTGCCAGCACAGGGCCCGCAACTAATGAAAAACTGTTTTTT.

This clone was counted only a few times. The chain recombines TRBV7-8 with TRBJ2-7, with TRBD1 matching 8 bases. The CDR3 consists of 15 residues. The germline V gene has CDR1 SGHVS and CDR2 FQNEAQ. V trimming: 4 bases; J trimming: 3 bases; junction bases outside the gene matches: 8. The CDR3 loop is CASSSQGAHVYEQYF. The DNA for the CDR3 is TGTGCCAGCAGCTCGCAGGGGGCCCACGTCTACGAGCAGTACTTC.

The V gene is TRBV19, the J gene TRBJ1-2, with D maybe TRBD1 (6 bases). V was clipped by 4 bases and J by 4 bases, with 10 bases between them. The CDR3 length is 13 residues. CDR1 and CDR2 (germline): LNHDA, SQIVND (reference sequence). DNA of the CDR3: TGTGCCAGTAGTAAGGGGGACCGCTATGGCTACACCTTC. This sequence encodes CASSKGDRYGYTF.

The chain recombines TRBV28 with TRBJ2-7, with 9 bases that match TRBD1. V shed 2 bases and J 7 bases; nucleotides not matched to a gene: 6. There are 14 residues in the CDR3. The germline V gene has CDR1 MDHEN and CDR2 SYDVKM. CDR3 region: CASSLIQGAREQYF. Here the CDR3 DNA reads TGTGCCAGCAGTTTAATACAGGGGGCAAGGGAGCAGTACTTC.

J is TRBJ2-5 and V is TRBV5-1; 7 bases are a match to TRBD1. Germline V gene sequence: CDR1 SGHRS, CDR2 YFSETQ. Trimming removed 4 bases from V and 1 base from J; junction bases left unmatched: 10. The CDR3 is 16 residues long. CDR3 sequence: CASSPTGLVAQETQYF. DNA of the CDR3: TGCGCCAGCAGCCCGACAGGGTTGGTGGCCCAAGAGACCCAGTACTTC.

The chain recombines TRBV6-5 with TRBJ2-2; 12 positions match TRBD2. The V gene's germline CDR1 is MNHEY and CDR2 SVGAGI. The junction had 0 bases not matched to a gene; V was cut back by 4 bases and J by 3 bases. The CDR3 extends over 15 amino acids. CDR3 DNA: TGTGCCAGCAGTTCTAGCGGGGGGGACACCGGGGAGCTGTTTTTT. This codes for CASSSSGGDTGELFF.

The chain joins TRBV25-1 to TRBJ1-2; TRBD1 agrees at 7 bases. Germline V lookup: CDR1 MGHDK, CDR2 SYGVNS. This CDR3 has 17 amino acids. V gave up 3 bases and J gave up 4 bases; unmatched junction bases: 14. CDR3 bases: TGTGCCAGCAGTGACTCCAGGGGGTGGCCAGATCGCTATGGCTACACCTTC. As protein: CASSDSRGWPDRYGYTF.